This T cell receptor beta chain was observed in a study of shared clonotypes between healthy human individuals (dated by TCRdb to about 2020). Broadly, across the study: The cohort included a few men and a couple of women between 18 and 49 years of age. To estimate repertoire size and how much clonotypes are shared between individuals, the study performed deep sequencing of blood TCR repertoires from a handful of healthy adults. For each donor, CD4 naive and CD4 memory were each given three plates, CD8 naive was given two plates, and CD8 memory was given one plate. Per donor, leukapheresis produced somewhere between about 0.94 and 9.5 billion PBMCs. Different laboratories and diverse techniques were used to prepare libraries and sequence TCR repertoires, to increase sequencing depth and limit assay-specific biases.

TCR CDR3 regions were amplified from genomic DNA by multiplex PCR using the deep immunoSEQ assay. Extracted genomic DNA from each cell subset was spread evenly across all wells of several immunoSEQ 96-well plates, with each plate serving as a replicate. Each replicate PCR for sorted subsets received around 210 ng genomic DNA, equal to roughly 33,000 T cell genomes. Purified libraries were measured with a Qubit 3.0 fluorometer, size-checked on a Bioanalyzer 2100, and measured again with the KAPA Library Quantification kit. Each immunoSEQ 96-well plate was sequenced on its own single-read 150-cycle Illumina NextSeq 550 flow cell. The source study handled its data this way. Because the immunoSEQ output included only junctional sequences and no quality scores, the filtering could not be the same as the filtering used for full-length reads. Sequences were annotated with PyIR, a Python wrapper for IgBLAST v1.9, and V/J genes and CDR3 were assigned using IMGT germline references. Reads were filtered out if the reads had weak V/J assignments (E-value above 1e-6), no CDR3, stop codons, out-of-frame junctions, or ambiguous translated residues. V3J clonotypes were defined as sequences sharing the same inferred V gene, J gene, and CDR3 amino acid sequence. To compute the percentage overlap between repertoires, the number of shared unique clonotypes was divided by the size of the smaller repertoire. Three approaches were used to assess repertoire richness: RTK rarefaction, the Chao1 estimator, and Recon v2.1 estimates of unobserved clonotypes. Generation probabilities for all TCRbeta clonotypes obtained by the gDNA method from several donors were computed using OLGA. The immuneACCESS repertoire file appears here via TCRdb, limited to in-frame rearrangements. These files lack a portion of the clones; in checked studies, under half of the deficit traces to unresolved V genes, and the cause of the others is not known. V, J and clone size were drawn from that table, and D and trimming were deduced from the DNA. Across this sample there are roughly 1,000,000 clones, with 75% to 85% seen only once. The leading ten clones occupy approximately 0.52% of the sample.

General study outcomes and caveats: Incomplete sequencing was indicated by rarefaction of sorted-subset datasets, despite the large sequencing depth. Sharing across four donors was observed for around 5% of naive CD4, under 4% of naive CD8, over 2% of memory CD4, and over 0.3% of memory CD8 clonotypes. The small number of donors limited the genetic and exposure-history diversity represented. Only blood was sampled, and tissue TCR repertoires likely differ from those in blood. Pairwise subsampling led to the expectation that sequencing depth would affect the degree of clonotype sharing among donors. Higher generation probabilities were observed for clonotypes shared by all four sorted-subset donors than for non-shared clonotypes. Estimated clonotype richness was generally larger for naive than for memory subsets.

This clone was seen only a few times. The clone's antigen remains unknown. Base qualities are not at hand, and no much larger clone is one base apart. The donors were healthy, HIV-negative adults who had no recently reported acute infections or vaccinations. All donors were Caucasian adults living in Nashville, Tennessee, USA. CD4+ T cells were enriched through magnetic negative selection, after which naive cells were positively selected on CD45RA and the remaining negative fraction served as the memory subset. After blood collection by leukapheresis, PBMCs were isolated using Ficoll-Histopaque density gradient centrifugation and then cryopreserved in the vapor phase of liquid nitrogen. Purity and quantity of every magnetically sorted T cell population were checked by analytical flow cytometry. From each sorted fraction, genomic DNA was isolated and quantified by UV absorbance on a Nanodrop 2000c.

This sequence originates from a man younger than 35 in good health. Some clones in this sample may be carry-over from other donors' samples. The sequenced material came from memory CD4+ T cells from PBMCs. The cell subset or site label here, explained by the study, means: CD45RA-negative fraction.

The CDR3 amino acid sequence is: CASSLGTRVPEAFF. The nucleotide sequence is given as TGTGCCAGCAGCTTAGGTACCAGGGTCCCTGAAGCTTTCTTT. The chain is assembled from TRBV7-2 and TRBJ1-1; the D gene is possibly TRBD1, with 5 bases matching. CDR1 is given as SGHTA and CDR2 as FQGNSA, both from the germline V gene. V is clipped by 1 base and J by 6 bases, and the sequence between their germline boundaries is 12 bases long. Taken from cysteine to phenylalanine, the CDR3 has 14 residues. The DNA shown is the 42-base CDR3, in frame from base 1. With all but the CDR3 taken from the reference TRBV7-2 and TRBJ1-1 genes, the full variable domain is: GAGVSQSPSNKVTEKGKDVELRCDPISGHTALYWYRQSLGQGLEFLIYFQGNSAPDKSGLPSDRFSAERTGGSVSTLTIQRTQQEDSAVYLCASSLGTRVPEAFFGQGTRLTVV.